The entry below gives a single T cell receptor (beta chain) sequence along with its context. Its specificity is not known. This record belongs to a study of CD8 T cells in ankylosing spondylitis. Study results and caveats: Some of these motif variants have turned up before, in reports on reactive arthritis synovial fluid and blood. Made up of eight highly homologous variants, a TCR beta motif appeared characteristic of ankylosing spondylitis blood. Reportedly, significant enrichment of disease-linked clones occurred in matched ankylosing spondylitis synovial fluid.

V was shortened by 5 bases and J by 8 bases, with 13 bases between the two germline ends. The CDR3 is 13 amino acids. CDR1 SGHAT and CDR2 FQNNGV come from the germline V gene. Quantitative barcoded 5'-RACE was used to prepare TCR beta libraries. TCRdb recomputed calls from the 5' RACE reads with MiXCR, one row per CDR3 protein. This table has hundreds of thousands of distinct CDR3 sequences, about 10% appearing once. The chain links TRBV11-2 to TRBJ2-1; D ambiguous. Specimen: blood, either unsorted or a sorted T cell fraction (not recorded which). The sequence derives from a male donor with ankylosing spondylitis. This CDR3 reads CASSGTWKHEQFF. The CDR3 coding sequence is TGTGCCAGCAGCGGAACATGGAAACATGAGCAGTTCTTC.